This T cell receptor (beta chain) was profiled in a study of response to subunit inactivated influenza vaccine. Study-wide points: The authors suggested that few new T cells are recruited per seasonal influenza vaccination.

Germline loops: CDR1 MNHEY, CDR2 SMNVEV (reference sequence). V was shortened by 8 bases and J by 6 bases, with 13 bases between the two germline ends. The CDR3 runs 13 residues. Details on this clonotype: Its matching antigen is unknown.

Each CDR3 protein is one row after TCRdb ran MiXCR on the RT-PCR reads. The sample records some 500,000 distinct CDR3 sequences, 16% being singletons. The gene calls are TRBV27 and TRBJ1-4, with TRBD1 as a possible D gene (5 bases). Sample: CD4+ T cells sorted from PBMCs, taken around 2 years after vaccination. This TCR derives from a man between 50 and 75 years old who received an inactivated influenza vaccine. The CDR3 sequence: CASSWQGDEKLFF. Written as DNA, the CDR3 is TGTGCCAGCTCTTGGCAAGGGGATGAAAAACTGTTTTTT.